The clone carrying this TCR beta chain was picked up a small number of times. The antigen is unknown. This record comes from a study of T cells in localized non-small cell lung cancer. Study conclusions and caveats: An association was observed between higher blood T cell density and longer overall survival. Uninvolved adjacent lung had higher T cell clonality than tumor and all other tissues. There were a median roughly 60 of the top 100 tumor clones appearing in adjacent lung. Only one tumor region was sequenced, so heterogeneity remains possible.

Clones were read by immunoSEQ multiplex PCR, and TCRdb kept only the in-frame ones, dropping some. The sample contains approximately 41,000 clones, about 91% of which appear only once. Per germline, CDR1 SNHLY and CDR2 FYNNEI. Trimming cost V 0 bases and J 0 bases; bases outside gene matches: 2. The CDR3 runs to 16 residues. The origin of this receptor is a woman between 35 and 75 years old with stage II lung adenocarcinoma. The material sequenced was PBMCs, taken before any cancer treatment. The chain recombines TRBV2 with TRBJ2-1, with 7 bases matching TRBD2. The CDR3 DNA reads TGTGCCAGCAGTGAAGCGCGGGGGAGCTCCTACAATGAGCAGTTCTTC. Encoded protein: CASSEARGSSYNEQFF.